This TCR beta chain stems from a study of human T cells and chemical hapten exposure. The study's findings and limits: Expanded TCRs produced significantly more large CDR3 similarity clusters than controls did.

The library gave individual cDNA molecules unique molecular identifiers. TCRdb re-derived calls from the RACE reads in MiXCR, one entry per CDR3 protein. The repertoire holds tens of thousands of distinct CDR3 sequences, 9% to 9.5% seen once, with 26% in the top ten. The length of the CDR3 is 12 residues. Trimming removed 7 bases at V and 4 bases at J, with 10 bases between. The sample holds many counts of this clonotype. Antigen: not known. Time point noted: patch test 3, about 24 weeks after DPC sensitization. Treatment here: therapeutic diphenylcyclopropenone sensitization with weekly scalp DPC. Researchers extracted total RNA from unfractionated whole blood.

Sequenced material: whole blood, taken in connection with sensitization to the hapten diphenylcyclopropenone (DPC). The chain couples TRBV12-3 or TRBV12-4 to TRBJ1-1; TRBD1 might be the D (5 bases). This receptor was obtained from a man aged 50 to 60 with alopecia areata. Some clones in this sample may be carry-over from other donors' samples. In DNA, the CDR3 is TGTGCCAGCACGCGCGGGGCCACTGAAGCTTTCTTT. As protein: CASTRGATEAFF.